This note documents a single T cell receptor beta chain sequence. Its antigen is unidentified. This sample is part of a study of PD-1 blockade in mismatch repair-deficient tumors. Background on the study: Patients had eleven to twelve mismatch repair-deficient cancer types, all previously treated and progressing.

General study results and limits: Rapid post-treatment expansion, then contraction, generally preceding radiologic response, marked tumor-resident clones.

Every patient had mismatch repair deficiency by PCR or immunohistochemistry. TCR sequencing covered a few patients who responded to pembrolizumab. The V end lost 0 bases, the J end lost 4 bases, and 15 bases lay between the germline ends. Germline V lookup: CDR1 SGHAT, CDR2 FQNNGV. The CDR3 is 17 residues long. Profiling relied on immunoSEQ multiplex PCR, and the TCRdb table lists in-frame clones only, not all of them. The sample lists more than 20,000 clones, 84% occurring once. This specimen consisted of peripheral blood, obtained 2 weeks after starting pembrolizumab. The V gene is TRBV11-2, the J gene TRBJ1-4; D unclear. The TCR sequence derives from an adult with mismatch repair-deficient cancer. This CDR3 reads CASSLDLVEWGNEKLFF. Here the CDR3 DNA reads TGTGCCAGCAGCTTAGACCTGGTCGAGTGGGGTAATGAAAAACTGTTTTTT.